This TCR beta chain was sequenced for a study of blood T cell repertoires in COVID-19. At the level of the study: The origin of the acute and convalescent COVID-19 samples was the United States, Italy and Spain.

Germline V gene lookup returns CDR1 LGHDT and CDR2 YNNKEL (reference sequence). V gave up 1 base and J gave up 14 bases, with 11 bases separating them. The CDR3 contains 12 residues. Under the authors' procedure: Cell counts per sample came from amplifying reference gene primers. Assay: immunoSEQ multiplex PCR; the TCRdb copy retains only in-frame clones and omits some. D and trimming were read from the DNA, whereas the V and J calls and clone size are those reported in that table. This sample has approximately 100,000 clones; about 89% occur once, and the top ten carry around 15%. The receptor was isolated from a middle-aged man with acute or convalescent COVID-19. Sequences were obtained from peripheral blood. The V call is TRBV3-1 (or the pseudogene TRBV3-2), the J call TRBJ1-4; no definite D call. CDR3 DNA sequence: TGTGCCAGCAGCCAAGGGAGAGGAACGCTGTTTTTT. This codes for CASSQGRGTLFF.